This T cell receptor (beta chain) was recorded in a study of T cells in tuberculosis. Study at large: A South African cohort included IGRA-negative adolescents, latently infected IGRA-positive adolescents and adults with active tuberculosis.

On average approximately 100,000 T cells per donor were immunosequenced. The assay was immunoSEQ multiplex PCR, and TCRdb's table has in-frame clones only and misses some. The sample records tens of thousands of clones, 95% to 97% being singletons. Of note for this clone: The antigen is unknown.

V dropped 8 bases and J dropped 0 bases, with 11 bases sitting between them. The germline V gene has CDR1 MDHEN and CDR2 SYDVKM. The CDR3 runs 14 residues. Study observations and caveats: Samples were chosen by availability of cryopreserved specimens.

The sequence was collected from a donor aged 10 to 29 with latent tuberculosis or without tuberculosis infection. The rearrangement links TRBV28 to TRBJ1-3; unclear D gene. Sequences were obtained from PBMCs. DNA of the CDR3: TGTGCCAGCTACAGACCCTCCTCTGGAAACACCATATATTTT. Protein sequence: CASYRPSSGNTIYF.